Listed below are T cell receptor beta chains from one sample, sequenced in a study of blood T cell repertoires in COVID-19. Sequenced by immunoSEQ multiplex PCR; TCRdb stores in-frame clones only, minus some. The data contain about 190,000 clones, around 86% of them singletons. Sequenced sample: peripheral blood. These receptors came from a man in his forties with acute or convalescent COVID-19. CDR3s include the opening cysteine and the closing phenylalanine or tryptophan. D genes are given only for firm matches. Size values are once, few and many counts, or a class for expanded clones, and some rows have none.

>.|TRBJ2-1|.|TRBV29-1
CSVPTPSSYNEQFF
TGCAGCGTACCGACTCCTAGCTCCTACAATGAGCAGTTCTTC
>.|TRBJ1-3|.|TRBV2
CAWWPPNSGNTIYF
TGTGCCTGGTGGCCCCCGAACTCTGGAAACACCATATATTTT
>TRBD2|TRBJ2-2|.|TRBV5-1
CASSRASGGNTGELFF
TGCGCCAGCAGCCGAGCTAGCGGGGGGAACACCGGGGAGCTGTTTTTT
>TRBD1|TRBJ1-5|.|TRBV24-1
CATSDLVRSPGTVNQPQHF
TGTGCCACCAGTGATTTGGTTCGGTCGCCCGGGACAGTCAATCAGCCCCAGCATTTT
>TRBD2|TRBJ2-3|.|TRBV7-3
CASSATSGGRTDTQYF
TGTGCCAGCAGCGCGACTAGCGGGGGGCGGACAGATACGCAGTATTTT
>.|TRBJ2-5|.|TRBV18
CASSPPGRGQETQYF
TGTGCCAGCTCACCACCGGGGAGGGGGCAAGAGACCCAGTACTTC
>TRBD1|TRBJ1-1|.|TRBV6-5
CASSDSGGLTEAFF
TGTGCCAGCAGTGACTCAGGGGGACTAACTGAAGCTTTCTTT
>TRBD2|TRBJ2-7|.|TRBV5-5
CASSLSGGGNYEQYF
TGTGCCAGCAGCCTTAGCGGGGGAGGTAACTACGAGCAGTACTTC
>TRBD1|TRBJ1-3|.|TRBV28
CASSSGGSGNTIYF
TGTGCCAGCAGTTCAGGGGGCTCTGGAAACACCATATATTTT
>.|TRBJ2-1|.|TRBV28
CASSFIGQMNEQFF
TGTGCCAGCAGTTTCATCGGACAGATGAATGAGCAGTTCTTC
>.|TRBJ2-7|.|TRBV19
CASSIAKFPYEQYF
TGTGCCAGTAGTATTGCGAAGTTTCCATACGAGCAGTACTTC
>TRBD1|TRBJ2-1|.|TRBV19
CASSLIRDRANEQFF
TGTGCCAGTAGTCTAATCCGGGACAGGGCTAATGAGCAGTTCTTC
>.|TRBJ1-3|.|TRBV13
CASSLLNSGNTIYF
TGTGCCAGCAGCTTATTAAACTCTGGAAACACCATATATTTT
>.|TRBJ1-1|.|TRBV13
CASSLVVFGKNTEAFF
TGTGCCAGCAGCTTAGTCGTTTTTGGCAAGAACACTGAAGCTTTCTTT
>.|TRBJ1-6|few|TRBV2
CASSDEFGGSGNSPLHF
TGTGCCAGCAGTGACGAATTTGGAGGGTCAGGTAATTCACCCCTCCACTTT
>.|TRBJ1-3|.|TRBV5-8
CASSPTGQTGNTIYF
TGTGCCAGCAGCCCCACCGGACAGACTGGAAACACCATATATTTT
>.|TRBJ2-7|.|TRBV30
CAWSAAGPRGYEQYF
TGTGCCTGGAGTGCGGCGGGGCCCCGGGGGTACGAGCAGTACTTC
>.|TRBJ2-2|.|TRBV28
CASSLQGRETGELFF
TGTGCCAGCAGTCTCCAGGGTAGAGAGACCGGGGAGCTGTTTTTT
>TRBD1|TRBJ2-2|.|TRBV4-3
CASSQNPWTGGSGELFF
TGCGCCAGCAGCCAGAATCCCTGGACAGGGGGCTCCGGGGAGCTGTTTTTT
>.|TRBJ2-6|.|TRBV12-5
CASGLVGGARGANVLTF
TGTGCTAGTGGTTTGGTAGGTGGGGCCCGTGGGGCCAACGTCCTGACTTTC
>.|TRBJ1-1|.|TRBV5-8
CASRLTGNTEAFF
TGTGCCAGCAGGCTAACAGGGAACACTGAAGCTTTCTTT
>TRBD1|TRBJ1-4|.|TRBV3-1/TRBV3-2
CASTRTGGDEKLFF
TGTGCCAGCACAAGGACAGGGGGCGATGAAAAACTGTTTTTT
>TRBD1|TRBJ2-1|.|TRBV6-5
CASSRTGGRYNEQFF
TGTGCCAGCAGTCGCACAGGGGGCCGATACAATGAGCAGTTCTTC
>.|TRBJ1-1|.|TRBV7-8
CASSHDWGGDTEAFF
TGTGCCAGCAGCCATGACTGGGGGGGAGATACTGAAGCTTTCTTT
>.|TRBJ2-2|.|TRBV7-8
CASSPAQQGWTGELFF
TGTGCCAGCAGCCCGGCCCAACAGGGATGGACCGGGGAGCTGTTTTTT
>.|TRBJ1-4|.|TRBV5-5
CASSLVTTNEKLFF
TGTGCCAGCAGCTTGGTAACAACTAATGAAAAACTGTTTTTT
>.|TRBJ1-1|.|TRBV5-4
CASSLGAENTEAFF
TGTGCCAGCAGCTTGGGGGCAGAGAACACTGAAGCTTTCTTT
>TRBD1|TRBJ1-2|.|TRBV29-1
CSVGATTGVFSGYTF
TGCAGCGTTGGGGCCACGACAGGGGTGTTCAGTGGCTACACCTTC
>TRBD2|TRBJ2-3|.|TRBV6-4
CASSDSAGATDTQYF
TGTGCCAGCAGTGACTCAGCGGGGGCGACAGATACGCAGTATTTT
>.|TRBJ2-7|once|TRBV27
CASSPGGSYEQYF
TGTGCCAGCAGTCCTGGTGGCAGCTACGAGCAGTACTTC
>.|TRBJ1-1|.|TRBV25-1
CASSPGSTEAFF
TGTGCCAGCAGTCCCGGGAGCACTGAAGCTTTCTTT
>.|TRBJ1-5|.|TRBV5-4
CASSIGTGDQPQHF
TGTGCCAGCAGCATCGGGACGGGGGATCAGCCCCAGCATTTT
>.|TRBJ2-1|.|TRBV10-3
CAISEYGGSYNEQFF
TGTGCCATCAGTGAGTATGGGGGGTCCTACAATGAGCAGTTCTTC
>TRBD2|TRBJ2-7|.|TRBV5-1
CASSRFSGGVSYEQYF
TGCGCCAGCAGCCGCTTTAGCGGGGGGGTCTCCTACGAGCAGTACTTC
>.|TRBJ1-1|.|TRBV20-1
CSASQGSLNTEAFF
TGCAGTGCTAGTCAGGGAAGCCTGAACACTGAAGCTTTCTTT
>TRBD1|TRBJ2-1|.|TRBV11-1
CASSLRQGFGNEQFF
TGTGCCAGCAGCTTGCGACAGGGGTTTGGCAATGAGCAGTTCTTC
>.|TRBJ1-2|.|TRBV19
CASSMGDSNYGYTF
TGTGCCAGTAGTATGGGGGACTCTAACTATGGCTACACCTTC
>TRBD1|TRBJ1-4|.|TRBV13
CASSLGRTGGAHEKLFF
TGTGCCAGCAGCTTAGGGAGGACAGGGGGCGCGCATGAAAAACTGTTTTTT
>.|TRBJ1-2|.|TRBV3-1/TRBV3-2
CASSQGRKNYGYTF
TGTGCCAGCAGCCAAGGCAGGAAGAACTATGGCTACACCTTC
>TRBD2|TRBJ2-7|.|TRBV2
CASSEGTTSGGYEQYF
TGTGCCAGCAGTGAGGGTACGACTAGCGGGGGCTACGAGCAGTACTTC
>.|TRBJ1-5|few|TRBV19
CASRGTLVSNQPQHF
TGTGCCAGTAGAGGGACATTAGTTAGCAATCAGCCCCAGCATTTT
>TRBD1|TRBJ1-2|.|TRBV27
CASSSYPGQGRHGYTF
TGTGCCAGCAGTTCTTACCCGGGACAGGGGCGGCATGGCTACACCTTC
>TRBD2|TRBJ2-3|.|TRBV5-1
CASSVGRLAGAGDTQYF
TGCGCCAGCAGCGTAGGACGACTAGCGGGGGCCGGAGATACGCAGTATTTT
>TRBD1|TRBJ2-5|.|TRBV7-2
CASSLRLGQGLETQYF
TGTGCCAGCAGCTTAAGGTTAGGACAGGGTCTGGAGACCCAGTACTTC
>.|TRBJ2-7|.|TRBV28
CAAVGSYEQYF
TGTGCCGCGGTCGGGTCCTACGAGCAGTACTTC
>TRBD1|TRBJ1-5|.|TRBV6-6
CASSYSGQVRNQPQHF
TGTGCCAGCAGTTACTCGGGACAGGTCCGCAATCAGCCCCAGCATTTT
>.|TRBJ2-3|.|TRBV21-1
CASSKGEADTQYF
TGTGCCAGCAGCAAAGGTGAGGCAGATACGCAGTATTTT
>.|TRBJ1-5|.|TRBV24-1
CATSDPSTGDNQPQHF
TGTGCCACCAGTGATCCGTCGACAGGCGACAATCAGCCCCAGCATTTT
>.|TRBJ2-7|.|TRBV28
CASSPGLGSYEQYF
TGTGCCAGCAGCCCGGGACTCGGTTCCTACGAGCAGTACTTC
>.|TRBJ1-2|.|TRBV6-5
CASSYSNGEKFGYTF
TGTGCCAGCAGTTACTCGAATGGGGAGAAGTTCGGCTACACCTTC
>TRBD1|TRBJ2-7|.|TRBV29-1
CSVALLTGREQYF
TGCAGCGTCGCGCTTTTGACAGGGCGGGAGCAGTACTTC
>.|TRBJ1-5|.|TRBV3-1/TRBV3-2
CASSQDGNSNQPQHF
TGTGCCAGCAGCCAAGACGGGAATAGCAATCAGCCCCAGCATTTT
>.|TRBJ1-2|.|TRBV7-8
CASSLASRDYGYTF
TGTGCCAGCAGCTTAGCGTCGAGAGACTATGGCTACACCTTC
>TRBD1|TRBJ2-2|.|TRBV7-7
CASTSGTGDTGELFF
TGTGCTAGCACATCCGGGACAGGGGACACCGGGGAGCTGTTTTTT
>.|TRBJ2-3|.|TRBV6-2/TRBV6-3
CASSPRPSGGRDTQYF
TGTGCCAGCAGTCCCCGACCGTCGGGGGGCCGGGATACGCAGTATTTT
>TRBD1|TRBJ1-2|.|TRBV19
CASTRGTGSNYGYTF
TGTGCCAGTACGAGGGGGACAGGCAGCAACTATGGCTACACCTTC
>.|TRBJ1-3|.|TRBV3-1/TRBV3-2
CASSGLTEGGNTIYF
TGTGCCAGCAGCGGCCTTACGGAGGGGGGAAACACCATATATTTT
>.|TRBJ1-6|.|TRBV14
CASSQDWSGYNSPLHF
TGTGCCAGCAGCCAAGATTGGTCAGGGTATAATTCACCCCTCCACTTT
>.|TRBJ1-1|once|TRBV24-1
CATSPPALVGGAFF
TGTGCCACCAGCCCCCCGGCCCTGGTAGGGGGAGCTTTCTTT
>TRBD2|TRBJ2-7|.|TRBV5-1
CASSAGTSGGFEQYF
TGCGCCAGCAGCGCCGGGACTAGCGGGGGATTCGAGCAGTACTTC